This T cell receptor beta chain was captured by sequencing in a study of regulatory T cells in long-lasting Graves disease. Library construction for TCR beta used iRepertoire HTBI primers and Arm-PCR of CDR3 regions. TCRdb ran MiXCR on the multiplex PCR reads and lists one entry per CDR3 protein. This repertoire shows roughly 250,000 distinct CDR3 sequences, 15% to 20% found once; its top ten account for 12% to 15%. The time point: newly diagnosed GD, antithyroid drugs for less than 3 months. RNA from PBMCs was the source of the TCR library. V was cut by 7 bases and J by 1 base, with 13 bases left in between. The CDR3 sequence is 14 residues long. Germline CDR1 and CDR2: LNHDA and SQIVND (reference sequence). This clonotype was detected many times. These same data were also listed under a study on T cells in Graves' hyperthyroidism and ophthalmopathy. In that study: Graves' hyperthyroidism was deemed stable absent ophthalmopathy progression within 18 months.

The specimen comprised peripheral blood mononuclear cells (PBMCs), sampled at new diagnosis, from a patient treated with antithyroid drugs. The chain couples TRBV19 to TRBJ1-1; D might be TRBD1 (6 bases). The sequence derives from a woman younger than 45 with Graves disease. In DNA form, the CDR3 reads TGTGCCAGTACCCGGGACATCTCGAACACTGAAGCTTTCTTT. It translates to CASTRDISNTEAFF.